These 14 T cell receptor beta chains were all obtained from the same sample, sequenced in a study of blood T cell repertoires in COVID-19. The protocol was immunoSEQ multiplex PCR, while the TCRdb copy is restricted to in-frame clones and leaves out a portion. This sample has more than 90,000 clones, with about 85% found just once. Sequencing was carried out using peripheral blood. Every receptor here comes from a man aged 40-49 years with acute or convalescent COVID-19.

This clone was detected a few times. The rearrangement joins TRBV29-1 to TRBJ2-5, with 8 bases fitting TRBD1. Trimming cost V 6 bases and J 4 bases; bases outside gene matches: 7. This CDR3 is 13 amino acids long. From germline, CDR1 is SQVTM and CDR2 ANQGSEA. In DNA form, the CDR3 reads TGCAGCGTCTCCAGGGGGCCGTCAGAGACCCAGTACTTC. Translating gives CSVSRGPSETQYF.

This clone was counted a few times. The rearrangement uses TRBV5-1 and TRBJ2-1; 12 bases map to TRBD2. The CDR3 covers 15 residues. With V trimmed by 4 bases and J by 9 bases, 8 bases remained unmatched. CDR1 and CDR2 (germline): SGHRS, YFSETQ. The CDR3 region is CASSLPSGGVSEQFF. The CDR3 DNA follows: TGCGCCAGCAGCCTGCCTAGCGGGGGGGTGAGTGAGCAGTTCTTC.

This chain connects TRBV5-1 to TRBJ1-5; no clear D. CDR1 SGHRS and CDR2 YFSETQ come from the germline V gene. V gave up 3 bases and J gave up 3 bases, with 13 bases separating them. The CDR3 sequence is 15 residues long. CDR3 coding DNA: TGCGCCAGCAGCTCCGGGAGCGGTAACAATCAGCCCCAGCATTTT. Translation: CASSSGSGNNQPQHF.

The gene calls are TRBV4-2 and TRBJ1-1; D uncertain. V lost 4 bases, J lost 5 bases, and 11 bases lay in between. The V gene's germline CDR1 is LGHNA and CDR2 YNFKEQ. CDR3 length equals 13 residues. CDR3 amino acids: CASSPRDPTEAFF. The CDR3 DNA is TGTGCCAGCAGCCCAAGAGATCCTACTGAAGCTTTCTTT.

The chain employs TRBV20-1 and TRBJ2-7, with 10 bases lining up with TRBD2. Germline CDR1 reads DFQATT; CDR2 reads SNEGSKA (reference sequence). J was trimmed by 3 bases and V by 3 bases; bases with no gene match: 8. The CDR3 is 15 residues long. As DNA, the CDR3 is TGCAGTGCTAGTGCAGCGGGGGGGTGGTACTACGAGCAGTACTTC. Encoded protein: CSASAAGGWYYEQYF.

V usage is TRBV28 and J usage is TRBJ1-6, with 9 bases aligning to TRBD1. Looked up from germline, CDR1 is MDHEN and CDR2 is SYDVKM. V was clipped by 5 bases and J by 7 bases; unmatched bases: 18. The CDR3 runs 19 residues. The CDR3 region is CASSRFVPRRDRDNSPLHF. In nucleotides, the CDR3 is TGTGCCAGCAGTCGTTTCGTTCCTCGTCGGGACAGGGACAATTCACCCCTCCACTTT.

The chain carries TRBV12-3 or TRBV12-4 and TRBJ1-2, with D unresolved. Trimming took 7 bases from V and 4 from J, leaving 10 bases between them. The CDR3 runs to 12 residues. In nucleotides, the CDR3 is TGTGCCAGCAATTCGAGGGTCTATGGCTACACCTTC. This sequence encodes CASNSRVYGYTF.

The gene calls are TRBV28 and TRBJ1-5, with unresolved D. Germline V lookup: CDR1 MDHEN, CDR2 SYDVKM. This CDR3 comprises 13 residues. The V end lost 6 bases, the J end lost 3 bases, and 9 bases lay between the germline ends. CDR3 residues: CASSRGYNQPQHF. CDR3 in DNA: TGTGCCAGCAGCCGGGGATACAATCAGCCCCAGCATTTT.

This clone was counted between two and nine times. The chain joins TRBV28 to TRBJ1-1; 7 nucleotides align to TRBD1. CDR3 length: 13 amino acids. V lost 4 bases and J lost 11; bases outside the gene matches: 10. CDR1 is MDHEN and CDR2 is SYDVKM in the germline V gene. This chain's CDR3 is CASSWLDRAEAFF. CDR3 bases: TGTGCCAGCAGTTGGCTTGACAGGGCAGAGGCTTTCTTT.

The CDR3 loop reads CASSLCRGTGCQEQYF. The CDR3, as DNA: TGTGCCAGCAGTTTATGTAGGGGGACAGGGTGTCAGGAGCAGTACTTC. The chain joins TRBV27 to TRBJ2-7, with TRBD1 matching 9 bases. Germline CDR1 and CDR2: MNHEY and SMNVEV (reference sequence). This CDR3 region has 16 residues. The V segment lost 1 base and the J segment 7 bases; nucleotides outside the gene matches: 11.

This chain uses TRBV7-9 with TRBJ1-4, with D possibly being TRBD1 (6 bases). The CDR3 runs to 14 residues. The germline V and J ends were trimmed by 3 bases and 7 bases, with 12 bases remaining between them. The germline V gene has CDR1 SEHNR and CDR2 FQNEAQ (reference sequence). The CDR3 is CASSLLGASEKLFF. The DNA for the CDR3 is TGTGCCAGCAGCTTGCTGGGGGCGAGTGAAAAACTGTTTTTT.

This clone has ten or more counts. CDR3 in amino acids: CASSFGTSDSYEQYF. In DNA form, the CDR3 reads TGCGCCAGCAGCTTCGGGACTAGCGACTCCTACGAGCAGTACTTC. The chain links TRBV5-1 to TRBJ2-7; 10 bases agree with TRBD2. CDR1 and CDR2 from the germline V gene are SGHRS and YFSETQ. This CDR3 has 15 amino acids. The V and J ends lost 2 bases and 0 bases, in that order; junction bases with no gene match: 2.

The CDR3 protein is CASQTSGAGANVLTF. The CDR3 coding sequence is TGTGCCAGCCAGACGTCAGGGGCTGGGGCCAACGTCCTGACTTTC. V is TRBV28 and J is TRBJ2-6; TRBD1 might be the D (6 bases). CDR3 size: 15 residues. The germline V and J ends were trimmed by 8 bases and 2 bases, with 13 bases remaining between them. CDR1 and CDR2 from the germline V gene are MDHEN and SYDVKM.

The rearrangement uses TRBV11-2 and TRBJ2-5, with 7 positions matching TRBD2. Losses at the gene ends were 6 bases for V and 1 base for J; bases not matched to a gene: 17. The CDR3 runs 18 residues. Germline-derived CDR1 and CDR2 are SGHAT and FQNNGV. CDR3: CASSPEGGRRGTQETQYF. In nucleotides, the CDR3 is TGTGCCAGCAGTCCCGAGGGAGGTCGGCGGGGGACCCAAGAGACCCAGTACTTC.